Listed below are T cell receptor beta chains from one sample, sequenced in a study of cytomegalovirus exposure and HLA in healthy donors. Data came from immunoSEQ multiplex PCR; TCRdb stores just in-frame clones and leaves some out. The profile shows around 80,000 clones, under 65% of them singletons. Material: PBMCs. These receptors originate from a male donor in good health and CMV-seropositive. Both conserved end residues are part of each CDR3. Fields, in order: clone size, D gene, V gene, J gene, CDR3 protein, CDR3 DNA. A D gene is named only where the DNA matches it firmly. A clone size is listed for some rows: how often the clone was seen (once, few, many), or a class if it is expanded.

abundance: once; d_gene: TRBD2; v_gene: TRBV19; j_gene: TRBJ2-7; CDR3aa: CASTTGTSSYEQYF; CDR3nt: TGTGCCAGTACCACCGGGACTAGCTCCTACGAGCAGTACTTC
abundance: .; d_gene: TRBD2; v_gene: TRBV5-6; j_gene: TRBJ2-3; CDR3aa: CASSYGLAGISTDTQYF; CDR3nt: TGTGCCAGCAGTTACGGACTAGCGGGGATAAGCACAGATACGCAGTATTTT
abundance: .; d_gene: TRBD1; v_gene: TRBV4-1; j_gene: TRBJ1-1; CDR3aa: CASSQVGTANTEAFF; CDR3nt: TGCGCCAGCAGCCAGGTCGGGACAGCGAACACTGAAGCTTTCTTT
abundance: .; d_gene: TRBD2; v_gene: TRBV29-1; j_gene: TRBJ2-4; CDR3aa: CSAVSTGGNIQYF; CDR3nt: TGCAGCGCTGTCTCGACGGGGGGAAACATTCAGTACTTC
abundance: .; d_gene: .; v_gene: TRBV28; j_gene: TRBJ2-7; CDR3aa: CASSLSQYEQYF; CDR3nt: TGTGCCAGCAGTTTAAGCCAATACGAGCAGTACTTC
abundance: .; d_gene: .; v_gene: TRBV5-4; j_gene: TRBJ1-1; CDR3aa: CASSLAGYEAFF; CDR3nt: TGTGCCAGCAGCTTGGCCGGGTATGAAGCTTTCTTT
abundance: few; d_gene: TRBD1; v_gene: TRBV5-1; j_gene: TRBJ2-7; CDR3aa: CASSSDRVQYF; CDR3nt: TGCGCCAGCAGCAGCGACAGGGTGCAGTACTTC
abundance: few; d_gene: .; v_gene: TRBV5-4; j_gene: TRBJ1-3; CDR3aa: CASSRLLTGISSGNTIYF; CDR3nt: TGTGCCAGCAGCCGTTTGTTGACAGGTATCTCCTCTGGAAACACCATATATTTT
abundance: .; d_gene: .; v_gene: TRBV5-4; j_gene: TRBJ2-7; CDR3aa: CASSPTIDTTYEQYF; CDR3nt: TGTGCCAGCAGTCCTACCATCGACACCACCTACGAGCAGTACTTC
abundance: .; d_gene: TRBD2; v_gene: TRBV7-9; j_gene: TRBJ2-1; CDR3aa: CASSPPGTSGGRSYNEQFF; CDR3nt: TGTGCCAGCAGCCCCCCGGGGACTAGCGGGGGCCGCTCCTACAATGAGCAGTTCTTC
abundance: .; d_gene: .; v_gene: TRBV15; j_gene: TRBJ1-1; CDR3aa: CATSPEARGGTTEAFF; CDR3nt: TGTGCCACCAGCCCGGAGGCCAGGGGAGGGACCACTGAAGCTTTCTTT
abundance: .; d_gene: TRBD2; v_gene: TRBV14; j_gene: TRBJ2-1; CDR3aa: CASSQEMGRAGDNEQFF; CDR3nt: TGTGCCAGCAGCCAAGAGATGGGACGGGCGGGGGACAATGAGCAGTTCTTC
abundance: .; d_gene: .; v_gene: TRBV27; j_gene: TRBJ2-7; CDR3aa: CASSSPAGSEQYF; CDR3nt: TGTGCCAGCAGTTCCCCCGCAGGTAGCGAGCAGTACTTC
abundance: .; d_gene: .; v_gene: TRBV29-1; j_gene: TRBJ2-7; CDR3aa: CSAGAGGQRFEQYF; CDR3nt: TGCAGCGCCGGGGCGGGGGGACAGCGGTTCGAGCAGTACTTC
abundance: .; d_gene: .; v_gene: TRBV7-9; j_gene: TRBJ2-7; CDR3aa: CASSLARGYYEQYF; CDR3nt: TGTGCCAGCAGCTTAGCTAGGGGATACTACGAGCAGTACTTC
abundance: .; d_gene: TRBD1; v_gene: TRBV29-1; j_gene: TRBJ1-1; CDR3aa: CSVRQGGTEAFF; CDR3nt: TGCAGCGTTCGACAGGGAGGTACTGAAGCTTTCTTT
abundance: .; d_gene: TRBD1; v_gene: TRBV29-1; j_gene: TRBJ1-2; CDR3aa: CSVEGQGSSYGYTF; CDR3nt: TGCAGCGTTGAGGGACAGGGGTCCTCGTATGGCTACACCTTC
abundance: .; d_gene: TRBD1; v_gene: TRBV19; j_gene: TRBJ2-2; CDR3aa: CASSTLRTGDGELFF; CDR3nt: TGTGCCAGTAGTACTCTACGCACAGGGGACGGGGAGCTGTTTTTT
abundance: .; d_gene: .; v_gene: TRBV7-8; j_gene: TRBJ1-3; CDR3aa: CASSLDFLSGNTIYF; CDR3nt: TGTGCCAGCAGCTTAGACTTCCTCTCTGGAAACACCATATATTTT
abundance: .; d_gene: .; v_gene: TRBV30; j_gene: TRBJ2-4; CDR3aa: CAWSVGGVGNIQYF; CDR3nt: TGTGCCTGGAGTGTAGGGGGTGTCGGAAACATTCAGTACTTC
abundance: .; d_gene: TRBD1; v_gene: TRBV27; j_gene: TRBJ1-6; CDR3aa: CASRHGTENSPLHF; CDR3nt: TGTGCCAGCAGGCACGGGACAGAGAATTCACCCCTCCACTTT
abundance: .; d_gene: TRBD1; v_gene: TRBV4-1; j_gene: TRBJ2-7; CDR3aa: CASSQSGTGEFEQYF; CDR3nt: TGCGCCAGCAGCCAATCCGGGACAGGGGAATTCGAGCAGTACTTC
abundance: .; d_gene: TRBD2; v_gene: TRBV28; j_gene: TRBJ2-7; CDR3aa: CASPRAGGTYEQYF; CDR3nt: TGTGCCAGCCCTAGAGCGGGAGGGACCTACGAGCAGTACTTC
abundance: few; d_gene: TRBD2; v_gene: TRBV27; j_gene: TRBJ2-7; CDR3aa: CASSLSGSPEQYF; CDR3nt: TGTGCCAGCAGTTTAAGCGGGAGCCCCGAGCAGTACTTC
abundance: few; d_gene: .; v_gene: TRBV6-6; j_gene: TRBJ1-1; CDR3aa: CASSYSHRTEAFF; CDR3nt: TGTGCCAGCAGTTACTCGCACCGGACAGAAGCTTTCTTT
abundance: .; d_gene: TRBD2; v_gene: TRBV7-6; j_gene: TRBJ2-1; CDR3aa: CASSGAGAEQFF; CDR3nt: TGTGCCAGCAGCGGAGCGGGGGCCGAGCAGTTCTTC
abundance: .; d_gene: TRBD1; v_gene: TRBV6-5; j_gene: TRBJ1-1; CDR3aa: CASSYGTGNTEAFF; CDR3nt: TGTGCCAGCAGTTACGGGACAGGAAACACTGAAGCTTTCTTT
abundance: few; d_gene: TRBD1; v_gene: TRBV19; j_gene: TRBJ2-5; CDR3aa: CASSATSSGGEETQYF; CDR3nt: TGTGCCAGTAGTGCTACCTCTTCAGGGGGCGAAGAGACCCAGTACTTC
abundance: .; d_gene: .; v_gene: TRBV5-4; j_gene: TRBJ2-2; CDR3aa: CASSLGRPNTGELFF; CDR3nt: TGTGCCAGCAGCTTGGGCAGGCCCAACACCGGGGAGCTGTTTTTT
abundance: .; d_gene: TRBD1; v_gene: TRBV15; j_gene: TRBJ1-2; CDR3aa: CATSRDSGQPYGYTF; CDR3nt: TGTGCCACCAGCAGAGATTCGGGACAGCCCTATGGCTACACCTTC
abundance: .; d_gene: TRBD1; v_gene: TRBV9; j_gene: TRBJ2-3; CDR3aa: CASSVDDRVRADTQYF; CDR3nt: TGTGCCAGCAGCGTAGATGACAGGGTGAGGGCAGATACGCAGTATTTT
abundance: .; d_gene: TRBD2; v_gene: TRBV19; j_gene: TRBJ2-1; CDR3aa: CASSIGGSGYNEQFF; CDR3nt: TGTGCCAGTAGTATAGGGGGTAGCGGGTACAATGAGCAGTTCTTC
abundance: .; d_gene: TRBD1; v_gene: TRBV15; j_gene: TRBJ2-5; CDR3aa: CATSRPSLDRAEQETQYF; CDR3nt: TGTGCCACCAGCAGACCTTCCTTGGACAGGGCCGAACAAGAGACCCAGTACTTC
abundance: .; d_gene: TRBD1; v_gene: TRBV5-3; j_gene: TRBJ2-7; CDR3aa: CARPERDSSYEQYF; CDR3nt: TGTGCCAGACCAGAACGGGACAGTTCCTACGAGCAGTACTTC
abundance: .; d_gene: .; v_gene: TRBV4-1; j_gene: TRBJ2-5; CDR3aa: CASSLGTAYQETQYF; CDR3nt: TGCGCCAGCAGCCTCGGGACTGCGTACCAAGAGACCCAGTACTTC
abundance: .; d_gene: .; v_gene: TRBV5-6; j_gene: TRBJ1-1; CDR3aa: CASSLVGAQTEAFF; CDR3nt: TGTGCCAGCAGCTTGGTGGGGGCTCAAACTGAAGCTTTCTTT
abundance: .; d_gene: TRBD1; v_gene: TRBV18; j_gene: TRBJ2-5; CDR3aa: CASSQGVGQETQYF; CDR3nt: TGTGCCAGCTCCCAGGGGGTCGGCCAAGAGACCCAGTACTTC
abundance: .; d_gene: .; v_gene: TRBV7-2; j_gene: TRBJ1-1; CDR3aa: CASSPNGARTEAFF; CDR3nt: TGTGCCAGCAGCCCGAATGGGGCTCGGACTGAAGCTTTCTTT
abundance: few; d_gene: TRBD1; v_gene: TRBV2; j_gene: TRBJ1-5; CDR3aa: CASSRTGLGSNQPQHF; CDR3nt: TGTGCCAGCAGTAGGACAGGGCTTGGGAGCAATCAGCCCCAGCATTTT
abundance: .; d_gene: TRBD1; v_gene: TRBV6-1; j_gene: TRBJ1-1; CDR3aa: CASSQGAGNTEAFF; CDR3nt: TGTGCCAGCAGTCAGGGGGCGGGGAACACTGAAGCTTTCTTT
abundance: once; d_gene: TRBD2; v_gene: TRBV4-3; j_gene: TRBJ2-7; CDR3aa: CASSPGTSGVYEQYF; CDR3nt: TGCGCCAGCAGCCCGGGGACTAGCGGAGTCTACGAGCAGTACTTC
abundance: few; d_gene: TRBD1; v_gene: TRBV9; j_gene: TRBJ2-7; CDR3aa: CASSPRQGSNEQYF; CDR3nt: TGTGCCAGCAGCCCCCGACAGGGTAGTAACGAGCAGTACTTC
abundance: .; d_gene: .; v_gene: TRBV27; j_gene: TRBJ2-2; CDR3aa: CASSFRGAMNTGELFF; CDR3nt: TGTGCCAGCAGTTTCAGGGGTGCGATGAACACCGGGGAGCTGTTTTTT
abundance: .; d_gene: .; v_gene: TRBV14; j_gene: TRBJ2-5; CDR3aa: CASSQGPGHGGETQYF; CDR3nt: TGTGCCAGCAGCCAAGGTCCGGGCCACGGGGGAGAGACCCAGTACTTC
abundance: .; d_gene: TRBD1; v_gene: TRBV7-9; j_gene: TRBJ2-2; CDR3aa: CASSFLWTGRTGELFF; CDR3nt: TGTGCCAGCAGCTTCCTTTGGACAGGGAGGACCGGGGAGCTGTTTTTT
abundance: once; d_gene: TRBD1; v_gene: TRBV7-9; j_gene: TRBJ2-2; CDR3aa: CASSSDRGNTGELFF; CDR3nt: TGTGCCAGCAGCTCCGACAGGGGGAACACCGGGGAGCTGTTTTTT
abundance: .; d_gene: TRBD2; v_gene: TRBV4-1; j_gene: TRBJ2-3; CDR3aa: CASSLSRLAGDPTDTQYF; CDR3nt: TGCGCCAGCAGCCTAAGTAGACTAGCGGGGGACCCCACAGATACGCAGTATTTT
abundance: .; d_gene: .; v_gene: TRBV6-1; j_gene: TRBJ2-1; CDR3aa: CASSDRGASYNEQFF; CDR3nt: TGTGCCAGCAGTGACAGGGGGGCTTCCTACAATGAGCAGTTCTTC
abundance: .; d_gene: TRBD1; v_gene: TRBV29-1; j_gene: TRBJ2-7; CDR3aa: CSALRDSSYEQYF; CDR3nt: TGCAGCGCCCTCCGGGACAGTTCCTACGAGCAGTACTTC
abundance: .; d_gene: TRBD1; v_gene: TRBV2; j_gene: TRBJ1-2; CDR3aa: CASSQGGGYYGYTF; CDR3nt: TGTGCCAGCAGCCAAGGAGGGGGCTATTATGGCTACACCTTC
abundance: .; d_gene: .; v_gene: TRBV27; j_gene: TRBJ1-2; CDR3aa: CASSSAGRTGYGYTF; CDR3nt: TGTGCCAGCAGTTCCGCAGGGAGGACGGGCTATGGCTACACCTTC
abundance: .; d_gene: .; v_gene: TRBV28; j_gene: TRBJ2-1; CDR3aa: CASIGEVVNEQFF; CDR3nt: TGTGCCAGCATTGGAGAGGTGGTGAATGAGCAGTTCTTC